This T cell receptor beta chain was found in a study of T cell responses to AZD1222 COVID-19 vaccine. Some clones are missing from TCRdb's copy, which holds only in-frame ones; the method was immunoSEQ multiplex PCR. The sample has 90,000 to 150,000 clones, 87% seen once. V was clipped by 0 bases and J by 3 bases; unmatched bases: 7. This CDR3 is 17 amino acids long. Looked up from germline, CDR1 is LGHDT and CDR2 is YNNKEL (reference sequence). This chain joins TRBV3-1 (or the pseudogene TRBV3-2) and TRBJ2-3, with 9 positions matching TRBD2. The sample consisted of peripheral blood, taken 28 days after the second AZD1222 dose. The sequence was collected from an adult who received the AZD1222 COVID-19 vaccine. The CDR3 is CASSQEAIAGETDTQYF. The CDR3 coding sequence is TGTGCCAGCAGCCAAGAAGCAATAGCGGGGGAGACAGATACGCAGTATTTT.